This T cell receptor beta chain was identified during a study of Ad26.COV2.S vaccination and SARS-CoV-2 variants. Notes on the study in general: Breadth and depth estimates from TCRs may understate total T cell responses. Placebo recipients showed lower spike-specific TCR breadth than vaccinees.

Points on this clone: Its antigen is still unknown.

The repertoire was sequenced with immunoSEQ multiplex PCR; TCRdb's copy has only in-frame clones and lacks some. Of fewer than 400,000 clones in the sample, around four fifths were seen once. Treatment meaning: some 20 received Ad26.COV2.S at low or high dose, single or two shots; about 5 received placebo; per-sample allocation not given. Collection of samples fell on day 63 after the first vaccine or placebo injection. An 18-55-year-old adult in Boston served as donor. The V gene's germline CDR1 is MNHEY and CDR2 SVGAGI. Between the trimmed V and J ends, which lost 2 bases and 0 bases, there was a span of 8 bases. The CDR3 contains 15 residues.

The starting material was peripheral blood, obtained in a trial of Ad26.COV2.S vaccine versus placebo. The sequence was collected from a person aged 18-65 years who received the Ad26.COV2.S COVID-19 vaccine or a placebo. The V call is TRBV6-5, the J call TRBJ1-3; tentative D call: TRBD1 (5 bases). CDR3 amino acids: CASSYRGPSGNTIYF. The CDR3 DNA follows: TGTGCCAGCAGTTACCGGGGCCCCTCTGGAAACACCATATATTTT.